A single sample gave rise to the 11 T cell receptor beta chains below, sequenced in a study of T-cell memory formation after mild COVID-19. TCRdb re-analysed the 5' RACE reads in MiXCR, keeping a single row per CDR3 protein. The repertoire holds hundreds of thousands of distinct CDR3 sequences, with around 19% as singletons. Sequences were obtained from PBMCs or a T cell subset sorted from them (not recorded which). The receptors were sampled from a man aged 18 to 30 who had mild COVID-19 (a few samples of this study predate the infection). Cell type and time point are not known.

V gene TRBV6-2 or TRBV6-3 combines with J gene TRBJ1-3, with unresolved D. The V and J ends lost 7 bases and 8 bases respectively, with 15 bases between them. The CDR3 runs 13 residues. The germline CDR1 and CDR2 sequences are MNHEY and SVGEGT. In DNA form, the CDR3 reads TGTGCCAGCACCCCGCCTGTTGGCGACACCATATATTTT. It translates to CASTPPVGDTIYF.

The chain uses TRBV2 and TRBJ1-1; 7 positions agree with TRBD1. The CDR3 loop spans 12 amino acids. Losses at the gene ends were 3 bases for V and 10 bases for J; bases not matched to a gene: 5. CDR1 is SNHLY and CDR2 is FYNNEI in the germline V gene. CDR3 amino acids: CASSDRDRVAFF. The CDR3 nucleotides are TGTGCCAGCAGTGACAGGGACAGAGTAGCTTTCTTT.

This clonotype was observed a few times. This chain joins TRBV29-1 and TRBJ2-2; possibly TRBD2 for D (5 bases). V lost 1 base and J 2 bases, leaving 11 bases between the germline ends. Germline assignment: CDR1 SQVTM and CDR2 ANQGSEA. The CDR3 totals 15 residues. The CDR3 DNA reads as TGCAGCGTTGAAGGGAGGCACTCCAACACCGGGGAGCTGTTTTTT. The encoded protein is CSVEGRHSNTGELFF.

V usage is TRBV6-5 and J usage is TRBJ2-3, with 7 bases lining up with TRBD1. Germline V gene lookup returns CDR1 MNHEY and CDR2 SVGAGI. The CDR3 contains 15 residues. V was clipped by 7 bases and J by 1 base; unmatched bases: 8. DNA of the CDR3: TGTGCCAGCACCCAAGTGAGGGGGCGCACAGATACGCAGTATTTT. Translation: CASTQVRGRTDTQYF.

This clonotype showed up just a few times. This sequence joins TRBV9 and TRBJ2-3; 7 positions agree with TRBD1. Germline lookup yields CDR1 SGDLS and CDR2 YYNGEE. This CDR3 region has 16 residues. Trimming took 2 bases from V and 2 from J; bases not matched to a gene: 8. The CDR3 bases are TGTGCCAGCAGCGTTTGGGACAGACACTCCACAGATACGCAGTATTTT. Its protein product is CASSVWDRHSTDTQYF.

The rearrangement links TRBV4-1 to TRBJ1-3, with 10 bases aligning to TRBD1. CDR3 length equals 15 residues. Germline V gene data show CDR1 as MGHRA and CDR2 as YSYEKL. The V gene end was trimmed by 0 bases and the J gene end by 6 bases; junction bases not matched to a gene: 2. The CDR3 protein is CASSQDDRGLNTIYF. The CDR3 DNA follows: TGCGCCAGCAGCCAAGATGACAGGGGGCTAAACACCATATATTTT.

This clonotype was seen repeatedly, ten times or more. V is TRBV5-6 and J is TRBJ2-7; D tentatively reads TRBD1 or TRBD2 (5 bases each). Trimming removed 5 bases from V and 10 bases from J, with 19 bases in between. The CDR3 is 13 residues long. The germline V gene has CDR1 SGHDT and CDR2 YYEEEE. As DNA, the CDR3 is TGTGCCAGCAGTATCGGGACCCAGGACGGACAGTACGTC. The encoded protein is CASSIGTQDGQYV.

A few counts support this clonotype. The gene calls are TRBV7-2 and TRBJ1-2; maybe TRBD1 (6 bases). Germline values: CDR1 SGHTA, CDR2 FQGNSA. V was cut by 5 bases and J by 6 bases, with 19 bases left in between. The CDR3 spans 15 residues. The CDR3 here is CASSGGDTPRDGYTF. The CDR3 coding sequence is TGTGCCAGCAGCGGTGGGGACACACCTAGGGATGGCTACACCTTC.

This clonotype was observed a few times. This rearrangement joins TRBV11-2 to TRBJ2-7; tentative D call: TRBD1 (6 bases). The CDR3 spans 15 residues. Germline loops: CDR1 SGHAT, CDR2 FQNNGV. V lost 1 base, J lost 3 bases, and 13 bases lay in between. The CDR3 DNA reads as TGTGCCAGCAGCTTAGCCCCGGGGACAAGCTACGAGCAGTACTTC. The encoded protein is CASSLAPGTSYEQYF.

By share of the sample, this clonotype is large. One junction end disagrees with the germline gene, perhaps due to a read error. The rearrangement links TRBV6-6 to TRBJ1-4; 7 positions match TRBD1. In germline, CDR1 is MNHNY, CDR2 SVGAGI (reference sequence). The CDR3 consists of 18 residues. The CDR3 nucleotides read TGTGCCAGCAGTCACTCCCTACAGGGGACAGCAACTAATGAAAAACTGTTTTTT. Its translation: CASSHSLQGTATNEKLFF.

This clonotype occurred many times. This chain uses TRBV12-3 or TRBV12-4 with TRBJ2-1, with 9 bases identical to TRBD2. Trimming removed 10 bases from V and 4 bases from J; junction bases left unmatched: 5. The CDR3 sequence is 13 residues long. The CDR3 spells CANPGLAYNEQFF. The CDR3, as DNA: TGTGCCAACCCGGGACTAGCTTACAATGAGCAGTTCTTC.